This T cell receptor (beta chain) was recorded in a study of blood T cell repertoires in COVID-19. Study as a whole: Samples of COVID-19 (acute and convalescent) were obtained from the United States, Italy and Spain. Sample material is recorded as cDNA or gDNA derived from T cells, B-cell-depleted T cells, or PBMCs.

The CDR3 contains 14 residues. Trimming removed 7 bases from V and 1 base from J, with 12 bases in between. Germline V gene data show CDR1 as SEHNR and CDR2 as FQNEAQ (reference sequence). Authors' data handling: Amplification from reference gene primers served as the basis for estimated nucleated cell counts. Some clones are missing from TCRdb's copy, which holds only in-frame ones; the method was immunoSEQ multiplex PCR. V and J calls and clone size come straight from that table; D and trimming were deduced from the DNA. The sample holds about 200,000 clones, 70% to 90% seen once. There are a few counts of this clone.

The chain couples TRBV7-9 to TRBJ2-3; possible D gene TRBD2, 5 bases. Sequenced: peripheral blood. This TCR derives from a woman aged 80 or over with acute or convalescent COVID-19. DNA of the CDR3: TGTGCCAGCAACCTTCCAGCGGGCACAGATACGCAGTATTTT. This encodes CASNLPAGTDTQYF.